Listed below are T cell receptor beta chains from one sample, sequenced in a study of response to subunit inactivated influenza vaccine. TCRdb used MiXCR to reprocess the RT-PCR reads, holding one entry per CDR3 protein. The sample shows about 520,000 distinct CDR3 sequences, approximately 7.3% of them seen only once. Source: PBMCs from blood, taken about 24 months after vaccination. These receptor sequences come from a man between 45 and 75 years old who received an inactivated influenza vaccine. Both conserved end residues are part of each CDR3. The order of the fields is V gene, clone size, J gene, D gene, CDR3 protein, CDR3 DNA. A D gene is named only where the DNA matches it firmly. Size tells how often a clone was seen (once, few, many) or the class of an expanded clone, and some rows leave it out.

V: TRBV4-2; size: few; J: TRBJ1-5; D: -; CDR3: CASSQDGTYSNQPQHF; DNA: TGTGCCAGCAGCCAAGATGGGACTTATAGCAATCAGCCCCAGCATTTT
V: TRBV9; size: -; J: TRBJ2-2; D: TRBD2; CDR3: CASSAGLGSNTGELFF; DNA: TGTGCCAGCAGCGCAGGACTAGGGTCAAACACCGGGGAGCTGTTTTTT
V: TRBV4-1; size: -; J: TRBJ1-5; D: TRBD1; CDR3: CASSQEATGSANQPQHF; DNA: TGCGCCAGCAGCCAAGAGGCGACAGGGTCTGCGAATCAGCCCCAGCATTTT
V: TRBV12-3/TRBV12-4; size: few; J: TRBJ1-2; D: -; CDR3: CASSLVPGQPLKYGYTF; DNA: TGTGCCAGCAGTTTAGTACCTGGACAGCCCCTGAAGTATGGCTACACCTTC
V: TRBV5-1; size: few; J: TRBJ2-1; D: -; CDR3: CASSRARANNEQFF; DNA: TGCGCCAGCAGCCGCGCCAGGGCCAACAATGAGCAGTTCTTC
V: TRBV4-2; size: -; J: TRBJ2-3; D: TRBD2; CDR3: CASSQDPSGGQDTQYF; DNA: TGTGCCAGCAGCCAAGATCCTAGCGGGGGTCAGGATACGCAGTATTTT
V: TRBV4-3; size: -; J: TRBJ2-3; D: -; CDR3: CASSQRIFTDTQYF; DNA: TGCGCCAGCAGCCAGAGGATTTTCACAGATACGCAGTATTTT
V: TRBV12-3/TRBV12-4; size: few; J: TRBJ2-1; D: TRBD2; CDR3: CASSFSGSLNEQFF; DNA: TGTGCCAGCAGTTTTAGCGGGAGTTTAAATGAGCAGTTCTTC
V: TRBV10-3; size: -; J: TRBJ1-6; D: TRBD1; CDR3: CAISQGGNSPLHF; DNA: TGTGCCATCAGTCAGGGGGGGAATTCACCCCTCCACTTT
V: TRBV28; size: few; J: TRBJ2-5; D: TRBD1; CDR3: CASTSSLGQLTGQETQYF; DNA: TGTGCCAGCACCTCCTCCCTGGGACAGCTGACCGGACAAGAGACCCAGTACTTC
V: TRBV20-1; size: many; J: TRBJ2-4; D: TRBD2; CDR3: CSVIAGGRSNIQYF; DNA: TGCAGTGTTATAGCGGGGGGGCGTAGCAACATTCAGTACTTC
V: TRBV12-3/TRBV12-4; size: many; J: TRBJ2-2; D: -; CDR3: CASSRQVVDTGELFF; DNA: TGTGCCAGCAGTCGACAGGTAGTGGATACCGGGGAGCTGTTTTTT
V: TRBV5-1; size: -; J: TRBJ1-2; D: -; CDR3: CASSLDGPIYGYTF; DNA: TGCGCCAGCAGCTTGGATGGACCAATCTATGGCTACACCTTC
V: TRBV5-1; size: many; J: TRBJ2-7; D: -; CDR3: CASSPFAGSASYEQYF; DNA: TGCGCCAGCAGCCCCTTCGCGGGTAGCGCCTCCTACGAGCAGTACTTC
V: TRBV5-1; size: -; J: TRBJ2-5; D: -; CDR3: CASKSQGVAEETQYF; DNA: TGCGCCAGCAAATCTCAGGGTGTGGCAGAAGAGACCCAGTACTTC
V: TRBV10-3; size: few; J: TRBJ2-7; D: -; CDR3: CAIQRSSEQYF; DNA: TGTGCCATCCAAAGGTCAAGCGAGCAGTACTTC
V: TRBV12-3/TRBV12-4; size: -; J: TRBJ1-4; D: -; CDR3: CASSIGPTNEKLFF; DNA: TGTGCCAGCAGTATCGGTCCAACTAATGAAAAACTGTTTTTT
V: TRBV7-8; size: once; J: TRBJ2-5; D: -; CDR3: CASSSVPGFASETQYF; DNA: TGTGCCAGCAGCTCTGTACCAGGATTTGCCTCGGAGACCCAGTACTTC
V: TRBV20-1; size: many; J: TRBJ1-2; D: -; CDR3: CSAPTGRQYGYTF; DNA: TGCAGTGCGCCGACGGGCAGGCAGTATGGCTACACCTTC
V: TRBV9; size: -; J: TRBJ1-6; D: -; CDR3: CASSALTNSPLHF; DNA: TGTGCCAGCAGCGCCCTGACGAATTCACCCCTCCACTTT
V: TRBV29-1; size: few; J: TRBJ2-2; D: -; CDR3: CSADRGAAGELFF; DNA: TGCAGCGCAGATAGGGGAGCCGCCGGGGAGCTGTTTTTT
V: TRBV6-5; size: many; J: TRBJ1-4; D: -; CDR3: CASSNRHSSNEKLFF; DNA: TGTGCCAGCAGTAACCGACACAGCTCTAATGAAAAACTGTTTTTT
V: TRBV5-1; size: many; J: TRBJ2-2; D: TRBD1; CDR3: CASSYGTVTGELFF; DNA: TGCGCCAGCAGCTACGGGACAGTCACCGGGGAGCTGTTTTTT
V: TRBV5-1; size: many; J: TRBJ1-1; D: -; CDR3: CASSPGLGGEAFF; DNA: TGCGCCAGCAGCCCAGGGCTAGGCGGTGAAGCTTTCTTT
V: TRBV7-9; size: few; J: TRBJ2-3; D: -; CDR3: CASSPRQVLITDTQYF; DNA: TGTGCCAGCAGCCCCCGACAGGTCCTCATCACAGATACGCAGTATTTT
V: TRBV13; size: many; J: TRBJ2-2; D: -; CDR3: CASSNSPGELFF; DNA: TGTGCCAGCAGCAATAGTCCCGGGGAGCTGTTTTTT
V: TRBV5-6; size: many; J: TRBJ2-3; D: -; CDR3: CASSGEDWFSTDTQYF; DNA: TGTGCCAGCAGCGGAGAGGACTGGTTTAGCACAGATACGCAGTATTTT
V: TRBV5-1; size: many; J: TRBJ2-7; D: -; CDR3: CASSLVSGSYEQYF; DNA: TGCGCCAGCAGCTTGGTTTCCGGATCCTACGAGCAGTACTTC
V: TRBV3-1; size: many; J: TRBJ1-1; D: TRBD1; CDR3: CASSQVPGQGSEAFF; DNA: TGTGCCAGCAGCCAAGTACCGGGACAGGGGTCCGAAGCTTTCTTT
V: TRBV2; size: many; J: TRBJ1-1; D: -; CDR3: CASSVTGFYTEAFF; DNA: TGTGCCAGCAGTGTTACAGGGTTCTACACTGAAGCTTTCTTT
V: TRBV7-3; size: many; J: TRBJ1-1; D: TRBD1; CDR3: CASSLTPGQVTNTEAFF; DNA: TGTGCCAGCAGCTTAACCCCGGGACAGGTCACGAACACTGAAGCTTTCTTT
V: TRBV5-4; size: -; J: TRBJ1-1; D: -; CDR3: CASSKPGTPNTEAFF; DNA: TGTGCCAGCAGTAAACCCGGGACACCCAACACTGAAGCTTTCTTT
V: TRBV12-3/TRBV12-4; size: many; J: TRBJ1-2; D: -; CDR3: CASSFVADYGYTF; DNA: TGTGCCAGCAGTTTTGTAGCGGACTATGGCTACACCTTC
V: TRBV2; size: -; J: TRBJ2-7; D: -; CDR3: CASSEAARTRILKQYF; DNA: TGTGCCAGCAGTGAAGCGGCTCGGACAAGGATACTGAAGCAGTACTTC
V: TRBV7-2; size: -; J: TRBJ1-4; D: -; CDR3: CASSTWAGATNEKLFF; DNA: TGTGCCAGCAGCACCTGGGCGGGAGCAACTAATGAAAAACTGTTTTTT
V: TRBV12-3/TRBV12-4; size: few; J: TRBJ1-1; D: -; CDR3: CASRVRQANTEAFF; DNA: TGTGCCAGCAGGGTACGACAGGCGAACACTGAAGCTTTCTTT
V: TRBV7-7; size: few; J: TRBJ2-7; D: -; CDR3: CASSKSLSYEQYF; DNA: TGTGCCAGCAGTAAAAGTCTATCCTACGAGCAGTACTTC
V: TRBV29-1; size: few; J: TRBJ2-2; D: -; CDR3: CSVLNQLNTGELFF; DNA: TGCAGCGTTCTTAACCAACTGAACACCGGGGAGCTGTTTTTT
V: TRBV5-1; size: -; J: TRBJ2-3; D: TRBD2; CDR3: CASSLGTSGSIPDTQYF; DNA: TGCGCCAGCAGCTTGGGGACTAGCGGGAGTATCCCAGATACGCAGTATTTT
V: TRBV10-3; size: -; J: TRBJ2-3; D: TRBD1; CDR3: CAISESQGAANTQYF; DNA: TGTGCCATCAGTGAGTCACAGGGGGCCGCAAATACGCAGTATTTT
V: TRBV6-7; size: -; J: TRBJ1-3; D: -; CDR3: CASTLIPGNTIYF; DNA: TGTGCCAGCACTCTCATCCCTGGAAACACCATATATTTT
V: TRBV5-1; size: many; J: TRBJ1-1; D: -; CDR3: CASSLQGQNTEAFF; DNA: TGCGCCAGCAGCCTGCAGGGACAGAACACTGAAGCTTTCTTT
V: TRBV4-2; size: few; J: TRBJ2-2; D: TRBD2; CDR3: CASSQWMREGPGGELFF; DNA: TGTGCCAGCAGCCAATGGATGAGGGAGGGCCCGGGCGGGGAGCTGTTTTTT
V: TRBV20-1; size: -; J: TRBJ2-5; D: TRBD2; CDR3: CSAITTSGGGETQYF; DNA: TGCAGTGCTATCACTACTAGCGGGGGAGGAGAGACCCAGTACTTC
V: TRBV9; size: -; J: TRBJ2-2; D: TRBD2; CDR3: CASSALAGGNTGELFF; DNA: TGTGCCAGCAGCGCCTTAGCGGGAGGCAACACCGGGGAGCTGTTTTTT
V: TRBV15; size: few; J: TRBJ2-1; D: -; CDR3: CATSRQSSYNEQFF; DNA: TGTGCCACCAGCCGACAGAGCTCCTACAATGAGCAGTTCTTC
V: TRBV5-1; size: many; J: TRBJ2-3; D: -; CDR3: CASRTQTSTDTQYF; DNA: TGCGCCAGCAGAACTCAGACTAGCACAGATACGCAGTATTTT